The source of this T cell receptor (beta chain) is a study of T cells in localized non-small cell lung cancer. Only in-frame clones appear in the TCRdb table, and some are missing; sequencing was by immunoSEQ multiplex PCR. The table lists approximately 100,000 clones, roughly 88% of them singletons. V was pared by 8 bases and J by 0 bases, with 5 bases between. CDR3 size: 13 residues. CDR1 is LNHDA and CDR2 is SQIVND in the germline V gene (reference sequence). The starting material was PBMCs, obtained before any cancer treatment. The chain links TRBV19 to TRBJ2-6; D call uncertain. The sequence derives from a woman aged 35-70 years with stage II squamous cell lung carcinoma. The CDR3 DNA is TGTGCCAGTGGACCCTCTGGGGCCAACGTCCTGACTTTC. It translates to CASGPSGANVLTF.